The clone carrying this TCR beta chain was detected only a few times. The record originates from a study of T-cell reconstitution after alpha-beta-depleted transplantation in children. This sample's TCRbeta library carried unique molecular identifier barcodes. TCRdb recomputed calls from the PCR reads with MiXCR, one row per CDR3 protein. Among 250,000 to 400,000 distinct CDR3 sequences listed, approximately 23% were seen once. Between the trimmed V and J ends, which lost 2 bases and 1 base, there was a span of 10 bases. The CDR3 length is 15 residues. From germline, CDR1 is SGHTA and CDR2 FQGNSA. Sequencing was performed on PBMCs, mostly from graft donor cells, taken 180 days after TCRalphabeta/CD19-depleted stem cell transplant. V gene TRBV7-2 combines with J gene TRBJ2-3, with a weak D call TRBD2 (6 bases). This receptor was taken from a male patient younger than 18 who had a stem cell transplant for acute lymphoblastic leukemia, so the T cells may come from the graft donor. The chain's CDR3 is CASSLWASGTDTQYF. DNA of the CDR3: TGTGCCAGCAGCTTATGGGCTAGCGGCACAGATACGCAGTATTTT.